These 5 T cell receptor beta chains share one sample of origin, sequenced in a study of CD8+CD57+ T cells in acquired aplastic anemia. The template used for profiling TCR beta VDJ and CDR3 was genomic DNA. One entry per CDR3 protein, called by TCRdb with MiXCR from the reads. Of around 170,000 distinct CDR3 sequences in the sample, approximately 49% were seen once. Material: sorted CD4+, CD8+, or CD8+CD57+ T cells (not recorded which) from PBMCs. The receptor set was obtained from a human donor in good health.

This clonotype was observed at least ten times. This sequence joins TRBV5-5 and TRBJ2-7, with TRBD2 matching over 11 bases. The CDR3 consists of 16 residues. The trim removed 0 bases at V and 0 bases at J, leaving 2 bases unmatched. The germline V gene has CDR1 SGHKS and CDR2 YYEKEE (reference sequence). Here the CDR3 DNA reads TGTGCCAGCAGCTTGGTGGGGACTAGCGGCTCCTACGAGCAGTACTTC. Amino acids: CASSLVGTSGSYEQYF.

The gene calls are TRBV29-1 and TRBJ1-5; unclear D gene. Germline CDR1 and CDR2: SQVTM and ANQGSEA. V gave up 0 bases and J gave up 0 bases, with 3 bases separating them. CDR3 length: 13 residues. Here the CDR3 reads CSVEEGSNQPQHF. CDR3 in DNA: TGCAGCGTTGAAGAAGGTAGCAATCAGCCCCAGCATTTT.

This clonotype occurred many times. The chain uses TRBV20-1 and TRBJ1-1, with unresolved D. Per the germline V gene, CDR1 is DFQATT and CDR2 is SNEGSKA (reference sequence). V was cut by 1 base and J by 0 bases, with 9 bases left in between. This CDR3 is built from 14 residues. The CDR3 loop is CSARGGLVNTEAFF. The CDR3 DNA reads TGCAGTGCTAGAGGGGGTTTGGTGAACACTGAAGCTTTCTTT.

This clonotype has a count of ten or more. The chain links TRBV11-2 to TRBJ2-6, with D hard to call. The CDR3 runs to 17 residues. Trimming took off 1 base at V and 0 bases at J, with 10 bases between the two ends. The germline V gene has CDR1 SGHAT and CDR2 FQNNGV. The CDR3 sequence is CASSLVYSSSGANVLTF. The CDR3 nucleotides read TGTGCCAGCAGCTTAGTCTACAGCTCCTCTGGGGCCAACGTCCTGACTTTC.

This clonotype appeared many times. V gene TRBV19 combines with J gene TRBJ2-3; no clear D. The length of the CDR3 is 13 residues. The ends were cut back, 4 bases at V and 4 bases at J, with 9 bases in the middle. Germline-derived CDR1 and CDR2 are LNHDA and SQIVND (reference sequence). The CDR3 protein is CASSNLLPDTQYF. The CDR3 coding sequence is TGTGCCAGTAGTAACCTTTTACCAGATACGCAGTATTTT.